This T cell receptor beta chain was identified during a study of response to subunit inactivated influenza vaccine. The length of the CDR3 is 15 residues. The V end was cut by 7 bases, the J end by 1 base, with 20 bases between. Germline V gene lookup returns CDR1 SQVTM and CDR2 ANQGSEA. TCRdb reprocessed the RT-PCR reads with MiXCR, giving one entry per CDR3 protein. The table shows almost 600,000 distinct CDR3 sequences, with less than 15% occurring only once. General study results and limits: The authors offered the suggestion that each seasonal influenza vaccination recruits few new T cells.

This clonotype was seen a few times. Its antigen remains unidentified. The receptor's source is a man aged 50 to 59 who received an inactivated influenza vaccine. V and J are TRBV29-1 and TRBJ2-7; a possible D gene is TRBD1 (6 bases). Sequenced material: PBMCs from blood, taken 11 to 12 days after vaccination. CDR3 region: CSASEPGAESYEQYF. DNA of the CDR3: TGCAGCGCCTCAGAACCAGGGGCCGAGTCCTACGAGCAGTACTTC.